This T cell receptor beta chain was identified during a study of cytomegalovirus exposure and HLA in healthy donors. The primer mix had 60 Vbeta and 13 Jbeta primers. Assay: immunoSEQ multiplex PCR; the TCRdb copy retains only in-frame clones and omits some. Seen here are around 150,000 clones, approximately 80% observed once, and the top ten hold approximately 2%. The V end lost 4 bases, the J end lost 0 bases, and 10 bases lay between the germline ends. The length of the CDR3 is 14 residues. Germline V lookup: CDR1 MGHRA, CDR2 YSYEKL. This clonotype was obtained from a man aged 25 to 45 in good health and CMV-seronegative. The sequenced material came from PBMCs. The gene calls are TRBV4-1 and TRBJ2-7; D perhaps matches TRBD2 (5 bases). CDR3 nucleotide sequence: TGCGCCAGCAGCCGAGGACTCCTCTCCTACGAGCAGTACTTC. Its protein is CASSRGLLSYEQYF.